This TCR beta chain was obtained from a study of blood T cells in healthy people across ages. The authors ran a second PCR of about 7 to 11 cycles using a sample-barcoded 5' primer and a J-beta primer mix. TCRdb reprocessed the 5' RACE reads via MiXCR and lists one record per CDR3 protein. The data show hundreds of thousands of distinct CDR3 sequences, roughly three fifths seen once. The germline CDR1 and CDR2 sequences are MNHEY and SMNVEV (reference sequence). V lost 10 bases and J lost 6, with 21 bases in between. There are 14 residues in the CDR3. The TCR sequence derives from a man in his forties or fifties in good health. This chain links TRBV27 with TRBJ1-2, with unresolved D. Sequencing was done on a sample of blood. The CDR3, as DNA: TGTGCCACTAGGGAGGCGATAAAGGAAGATGGCTACACCTTC. It encodes CATREAIKEDGYTF.